This T cell receptor beta chain appears in the sequencing data of a study of T cells in Graves' hyperthyroidism and ophthalmopathy. V lost 1 base and J 2 bases, leaving 14 bases between the germline ends. There are 16 residues in the CDR3. Germline V CDR1 and CDR2: MNHNS, SASEGT. Patients showing uncontrolled infection, other autoimmune disease, pregnancy or lactation were ineligible. Amplification of TCR beta CDR3 regions used RNA as the template. During a first-round RT-PCR of the TCR CDR3, the HTBI primer set was used. A single record per CDR3 protein comes from TCRdb applying MiXCR to the multiplex PCR reads. The sample has 490,000 or so distinct CDR3 sequences, around a fifth seen once; the top ten hold approximately 49%.

This sequence joins TRBV6-1 and TRBJ1-2; D perhaps matches TRBD1 (5 bases). Sequencing was done on a sample of blood. This TCR was recovered from a woman in her seventies with Graves' ophthalmopathy. CDR3 nucleotide sequence: TGTGCCAGCAGTGAAGGGTACGGGACGGTCAACTATGGCTACACCTTC. Translated, it gives CASSEGYGTVNYGYTF.